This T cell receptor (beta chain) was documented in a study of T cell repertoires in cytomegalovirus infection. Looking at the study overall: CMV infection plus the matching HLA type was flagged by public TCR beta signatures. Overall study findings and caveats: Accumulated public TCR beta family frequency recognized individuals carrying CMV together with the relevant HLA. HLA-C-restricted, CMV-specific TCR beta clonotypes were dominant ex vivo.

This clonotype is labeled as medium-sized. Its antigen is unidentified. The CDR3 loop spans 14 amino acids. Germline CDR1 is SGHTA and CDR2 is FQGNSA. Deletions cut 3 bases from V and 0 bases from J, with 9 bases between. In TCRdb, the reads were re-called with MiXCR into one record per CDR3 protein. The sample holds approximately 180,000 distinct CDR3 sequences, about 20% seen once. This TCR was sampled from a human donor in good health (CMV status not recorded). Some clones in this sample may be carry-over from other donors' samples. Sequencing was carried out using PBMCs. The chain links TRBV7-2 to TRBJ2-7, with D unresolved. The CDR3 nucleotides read TGTGCCAGCAGCTTGGCTATCAACTCCTACGAGCAGTACTTC. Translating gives CASSLAINSYEQYF. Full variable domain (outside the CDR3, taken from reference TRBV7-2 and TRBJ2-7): GAGVSQSPSNKVTEKGKDVELRCDPISGHTALYWYRQSLGQGLEFLIYFQGNSAPDKSGLPSDRFSAERTGGSVSTLTIQRTQQEDSAVYLCASSLAINSYEQYFGPGTRLTVT.